The TCR beta chain described here comes from a study of blood T cells in healthy people across ages. Comments on this clonotype: Its antigen is unidentified. One junction end disagrees with the germline gene, perhaps due to a read error.

General study results and limits: Long-lived donors had more naive CD4+ cells and higher diversity than aged donors.

Germline V CDR1 and CDR2: SGHVS, FQNEAQ. This CDR3 is 19 amino acids long. The authors ran a second PCR of about 7 to 11 cycles using a sample-barcoded 5' primer and a J-beta primer mix. Each cDNA molecule received a tag from a template-switch adaptor that had 12 random nucleotides. TCRdb reprocessed the 5' RACE reads with MiXCR, giving one entry per CDR3 protein. The data hold roughly 570,000 distinct CDR3 sequences, with approximately 30% observed a single time. Donors were healthy Caucasian individuals from Russia aged roughly 6 to 90. V and J are TRBV7-8 and TRBJ1-1; D is perhaps TRBD1 (6 bases). The sequence derives from a woman in her 70s in good health. The material sequenced was blood. In DNA form, the CDR3 reads TGTGCCAGCAGTGGAGTCACAGGTCCTAGGATTTCTCGGGACACTGAAGCTCTCTTT. It translates to CASSGVTGPRISRDTEALF.